This entry lists 2 T cell receptor beta chains sequenced from one sample in a study of blood T cell repertoires in COVID-19. Method: immunoSEQ multiplex PCR; TCRdb's copy keeps in-frame clones and lacks some. This sample carries some 90,000 clones, approximately 82% of them seen once, and the ten largest clones take roughly 10%. Input material: peripheral blood. These receptors all come from a man between 65 and 85 years old with active or convalescent COVID-19.

The chain has TRBV10-2 and TRBJ2-5; D ambiguous. The CDR3 is 13 residues long. V lost 8 bases, J lost 2 bases, and 12 bases lay in between. Germline loops: CDR1 WSHSY, CDR2 SAAADI. Written as DNA, the CDR3 is TGCGCCAGCCGTCCCGCCGGGCAAGAGACCCAGTACTTC. Residues: CASRPAGQETQYF.

The rearrangement links TRBV29-1 to TRBJ1-1, with D unresolved. The CDR3 is 12 residues long. Germline CDR1 SQVTM, CDR2 ANQGSEA. V lost 4 bases and J 1 base, leaving 7 bases between the germline ends. The CDR3 coding sequence is TGCAGCGTTGGACACCAGAACACTGAAGCTTTCTTT. It specifies CSVGHQNTEAFF.